These 7 T cell receptor beta chains originate from one sample sequenced in a study of Ad26.COV2.S vaccination and SARS-CoV-2 variants. Assay: immunoSEQ multiplex PCR; the TCRdb copy retains only in-frame clones and omits some. The sample has about 350,000 clones; 75% to 90% are singletons. The treatment: about 20 received Ad26.COV2.S at low or high dose, single or two shots; 5 received placebo; per-sample allocation not given. It was on day 63 after the first vaccine or placebo injection that samples were taken. The sequences come from peripheral blood, collected in a trial of Ad26.COV2.S vaccine versus placebo. The source is a person between 18 and 65 years old who received the Ad26.COV2.S COVID-19 vaccine or a placebo.

The V call is TRBV5-1, the J call TRBJ2-2, with 7 positions matching TRBD1. After removal of 4 bases from V and 0 bases from J, the junction contained 0 bases not matched to a gene. CDR1 is SGHRS and CDR2 is YFSETQ in the germline V gene. This CDR3 spans 14 amino acids. CDR3 bases: TGCGCCAGCAGCCAGGGGGCGAACACCGGGGAGCTGTTTTTT. Amino acid sequence: CASSQGANTGELFF.

This chain connects TRBV27 to TRBJ1-1; D unresolved. The V gene's germline CDR1 is MNHEY and CDR2 SMNVEV (reference sequence). V dropped 2 bases and J dropped 1 base, with 5 bases sitting between them. This CDR3 contains 13 residues. In DNA, the CDR3 is TGTGCCAGCAGTTTAATGTCGAACACTGAAGCTTTCTTT. Protein: CASSLMSNTEAFF.

This chain joins TRBV19 and TRBJ2-7, with TRBD1 identical over 8 bases. Germline V gene lookup returns CDR1 LNHDA and CDR2 SQIVND (reference sequence). Trimming at V came to 6 bases and at J to 5 bases, leaving 6 bases not matched to a gene. The CDR3 loop spans 13 amino acids. Here the CDR3 reads CASSDRGIHEQYF. The CDR3 bases are TGTGCCAGTAGCGACAGGGGTATCCACGAGCAGTACTTC. Complete variable domain (other parts from reference TRBV19 and TRBJ2-7): DGGITQSPKYLFRKEGQNVTLSCEQNLNHDAMYWYRQDPGQGLRLIYYSQIVNDFQKGDIAEGYSVSREKKESFPLTVTSAQKNPTAFYLCASSDRGIHEQYFGPGTRLTVT.

This chain links TRBV28 with TRBJ2-7, with a possible D match to TRBD2 (7 bases). The CDR3 is made up of 17 amino acids. V lost 2 bases and J lost 0, with 17 bases in between. Looked up from germline, CDR1 is MDHEN and CDR2 is SYDVKM. CDR3 nucleotides: TGTGCCAGCAGTTTAGGAGGGGGGGTAATGAGCTCCTACGAGCAGTACTTC. As protein: CASSLGGGVMSSYEQYF.

As to this clone: Other DNA sequences from this sample encode an identical CDR3 as well. The rearrangement joins TRBV19 to TRBJ2-1; D might be TRBD1 (7 bases). The CDR3 spans 15 residues. Germline lookup yields CDR1 LNHDA and CDR2 SQIVND (reference sequence). V was clipped by 4 bases and J by 0 bases, with 10 bases between them. Here the CDR3 DNA reads TGTGCCAGTAGTACAGGGGGGTTCTCCTACAATGAGCAGTTCTTC. It codes for CASSTGGFSYNEQFF. The complete variable domain, with remaining parts taken from reference TRBV19 and TRBJ2-1, reads DGGITQSPKYLFRKEGQNVTLSCEQNLNHDAMYWYRQDPGQGLRLIYYSQIVNDFQKGDIAEGYSVSREKKESFPLTVTSAQKNPTAFYLCASSTGGFSYNEQFFGPGTRLTVL.

The rearrangement uses TRBV10-2 and TRBJ2-1; 14 nucleotides match TRBD2. Trimming cost V 9 bases and J 8 bases; bases outside gene matches: 6. Germline V lookup: CDR1 WSHSY, CDR2 SAAADI. This CDR3 contains 14 residues. The CDR3 bases are TGCGCCAGTCGACTAGCGGGAGGGCTAGATGAGCAGTTCTTC. Translating it yields CASRLAGGLDEQFF.

The CDR3, as DNA: TGTGCCAGCAGCGTAGGCGCGGGTGGGGACTATGGCTACACCTTC. It yields the protein CASSVGAGGDYGYTF. V and J are TRBV9 and TRBJ1-2; D remains unclear. Trimming stripped 0 bases from V and 3 bases from J, with 12 bases between. CDR3 length: 15 amino acids. Germline lookup yields CDR1 SGDLS and CDR2 YYNGEE.